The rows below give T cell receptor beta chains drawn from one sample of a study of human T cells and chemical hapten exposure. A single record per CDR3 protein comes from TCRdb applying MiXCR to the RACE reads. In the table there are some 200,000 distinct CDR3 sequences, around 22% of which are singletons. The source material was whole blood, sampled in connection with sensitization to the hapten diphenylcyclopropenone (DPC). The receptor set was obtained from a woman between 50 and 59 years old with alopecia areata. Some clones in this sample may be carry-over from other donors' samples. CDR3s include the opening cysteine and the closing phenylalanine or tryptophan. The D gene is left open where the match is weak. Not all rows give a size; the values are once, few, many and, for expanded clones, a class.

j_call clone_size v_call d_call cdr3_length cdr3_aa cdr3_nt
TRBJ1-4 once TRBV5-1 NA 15 CASSLRGLPNEKLFF TGCGCCAGCAGCTTGAGGGGACTACCTAATGAAAAACTGTTTTTT
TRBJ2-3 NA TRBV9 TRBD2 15 CASSFSSGRGDTQYF TGTGCCAGCAGCTTCTCTAGCGGGAGGGGAGATACGCAGTATTTT
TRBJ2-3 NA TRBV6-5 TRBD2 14 CASSLAVGTDTQYF TGTGCCAGCAGCCTAGCGGTGGGCACAGATACGCAGTATTTT
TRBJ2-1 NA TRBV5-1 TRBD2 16 CASSPGLAGGPDEQFF TGCGCCAGCAGCCCAGGACTAGCGGGAGGGCCGGATGAGCAGTTCTTC
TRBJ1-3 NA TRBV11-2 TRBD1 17 CASSLGTGVLSGNTIYF TGTGCCAGCAGCTTAGGGACAGGGGTGCTCTCTGGAAACACCATATATTTT
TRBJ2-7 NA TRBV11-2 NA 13 CASSFRLEGEQYF TGTGCCAGCAGCTTTCGGCTAGAGGGCGAGCAGTACTTC
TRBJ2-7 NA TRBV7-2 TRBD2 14 CASSLRTSANEQYF TGTGCCAGCAGCCTAAGGACTAGCGCCAACGAGCAGTACTTC
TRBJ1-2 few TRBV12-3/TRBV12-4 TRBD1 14 CASSRQGTNYGYTF TGTGCCAGCAGCCGACAGGGGACAAACTATGGCTACACCTTC
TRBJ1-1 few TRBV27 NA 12 CAAHQGAGLAFF TGTGCCGCCCATCAGGGAGCAGGGTTAGCTTTCTTT
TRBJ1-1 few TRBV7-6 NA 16 CASSLRQGRRDTEAFF TGTGCCAGCAGCTTAAGGCAGGGTCGGCGCGACACTGAAGCTTTCTTT
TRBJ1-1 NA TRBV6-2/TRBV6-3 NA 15 CASSLYPGELTEAFF TGTGCCAGCAGTTTGTATCCAGGGGAGCTCACTGAAGCTTTCTTT
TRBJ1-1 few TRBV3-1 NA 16 CASSPTYGEMTTEAFF TGTGCCAGCAGCCCAACGTACGGGGAGATGACTACTGAAGCTTTCTTT
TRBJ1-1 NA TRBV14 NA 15 CASSLGRVRNTEAFF TGTGCCAGCAGCCTTGGCAGGGTGAGGAACACTGAAGCTTTCTTT
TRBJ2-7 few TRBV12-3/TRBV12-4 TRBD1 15 CASSLLGQGSLEQYF TGTGCCAGCAGTTTACTTGGACAGGGGTCCCTCGAGCAGTACTTC
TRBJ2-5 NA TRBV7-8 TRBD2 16 CASSHVRLAVYETQYF TGTGCCAGCAGCCACGTAAGGCTAGCGGTATACGAGACCCAGTACTTC
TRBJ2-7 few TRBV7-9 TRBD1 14 CASSDDRVSYEQYF TGTGCCAGCAGTGACGACAGGGTATCCTACGAGCAGTACTTC
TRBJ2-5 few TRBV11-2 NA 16 CASSLSVQGVRETQYF TGTGCCAGCAGCTTATCGGTTCAGGGCGTACGAGAGACCCAGTACTTC
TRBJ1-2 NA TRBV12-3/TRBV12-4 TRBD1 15 CASSFAGQGAYGYTF TGTGCCAGCAGTTTCGCGGGACAGGGAGCCTATGGCTACACCTTC
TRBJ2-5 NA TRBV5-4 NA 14 CASSLRLGHETQYF TGTGCCAGCAGCTTGCGTCTTGGGCATGAGACCCAGTACTTC
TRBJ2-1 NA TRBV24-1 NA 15 CATSDLQRADNEQFF TGTGCCACCAGTGATCTGCAGCGCGCCGACAATGAGCAGTTCTTC
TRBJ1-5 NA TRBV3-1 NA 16 CASSQDGAGGEQPQHF TGTGCCAGCAGCCAAGACGGGGCCGGGGGCGAGCAGCCCCAGCATTTT
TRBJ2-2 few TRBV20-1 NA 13 CSARFQGTGELFF TGCAGTGCTAGATTCCAGGGCACCGGGGAGCTGTTTTTT
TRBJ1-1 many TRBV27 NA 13 CASRPGPNTEAFF TGTGCCAGCAGACCGGGACCGAACACTGAAGCTTTCTTT
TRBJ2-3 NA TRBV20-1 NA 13 CSARTGGLDTQYF TGCAGTGCTAGAACTGGGGGCTTGGATACGCAGTATTTT
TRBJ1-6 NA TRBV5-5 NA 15 CASSPYQQSYSPLHF TGTGCCAGCAGCCCCTACCAACAGTCTTATTCACCCCTCCACTTT
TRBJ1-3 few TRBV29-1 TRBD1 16 CSATGGPSSSGNTIYF TGCAGCGCGACAGGGGGCCCCTCGAGCTCTGGAAACACCATATATTTT
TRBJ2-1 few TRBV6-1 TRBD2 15 CASSALGGSYNEQFF TGTGCCAGCAGTGCCCTGGGGGGGTCCTACAATGAGCAGTTCTTC
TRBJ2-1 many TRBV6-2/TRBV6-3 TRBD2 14 CASILAGGYNEQFF TGTGCCAGTATCCTAGCGGGAGGTTACAATGAGCAGTTCTTC
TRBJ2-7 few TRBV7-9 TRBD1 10 CASGQDEQYF TGTGCCAGCGGACAGGACGAGCAGTACTTC
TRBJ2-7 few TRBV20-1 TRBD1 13 CSAPDRVRNEQYF TGCAGTGCTCCCGACAGGGTGAGGAACGAGCAGTACTTC
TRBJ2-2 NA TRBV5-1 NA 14 CASSRDSLSGELFF TGCGCCAGCAGCCGGGACTCCCTATCCGGGGAGCTGTTTTTT
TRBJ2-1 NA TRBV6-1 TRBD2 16 CASSEVSGRATDEQFF TGTGCCAGCAGTGAAGTATCCGGGAGGGCCACAGATGAGCAGTTCTTC
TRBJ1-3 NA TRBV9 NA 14 CASSVDLSGNTIYF TGTGCCAGCAGCGTAGACCTCTCTGGAAACACCATATATTTT
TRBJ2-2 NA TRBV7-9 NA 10 CASSLRELFF TGTGCCAGCAGCTTAAGGGAGCTGTTTTTT
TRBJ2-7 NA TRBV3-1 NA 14 CASSQVRGPYEQYF TGTGCCAGCAGCCAAGTACGAGGGCCATACGAGCAGTACTTC
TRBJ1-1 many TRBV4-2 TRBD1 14 CASSWDRGNTEAFF TGTGCCAGCAGCTGGGACAGGGGGAACACTGAAGCTTTCTTT
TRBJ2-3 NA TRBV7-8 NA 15 CASSVTRRTLLQQYF TGTGCCAGCAGCGTAACGCGGAGAACCTTGCTTCAGCAGTATTTT
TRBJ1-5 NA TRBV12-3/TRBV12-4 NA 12 CASRSAPGPQHF TGTGCCAGCAGAAGTGCCCCGGGGCCCCAGCATTTT
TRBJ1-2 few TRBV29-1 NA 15 CSVEGGLQGSYGYTF TGCAGCGTTGAAGGGGGATTGCAGGGAAGCTATGGCTACACCTTC
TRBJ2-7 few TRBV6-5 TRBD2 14 CASSYSAGVGEQYF TGTGCCAGCAGTTACTCGGCGGGAGTGGGCGAGCAGTACTTC
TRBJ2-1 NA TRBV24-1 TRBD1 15 CATQGGRATYNEQFF TGTGCCACCCAAGGGGGCAGGGCGACCTACAATGAGCAGTTCTTC
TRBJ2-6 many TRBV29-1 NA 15 CSAIARDAGANVLTF TGCAGCGCCATAGCCAGGGACGCTGGGGCCAACGTCCTGACTTTC
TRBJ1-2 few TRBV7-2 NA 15 CASSPRRGMFYGYTF TGTGCCAGCAGCCCCCGGCGAGGAATGTTTTATGGCTACACCTTC
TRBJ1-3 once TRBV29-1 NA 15 CSVARTQSSGNTIYF TGCAGCGTTGCCCGGACCCAGAGCTCTGGAAACACCATATATTTT
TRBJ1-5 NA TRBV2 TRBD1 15 CASSLQGVTGQPQHF TGTGCCAGCAGTCTACAGGGGGTGACGGGTCAGCCCCAGCATTTT
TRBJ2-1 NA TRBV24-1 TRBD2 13 CATSEELAGGEFF TGTGCCACCAGTGAGGAACTAGCGGGAGGAGAGTTCTTC
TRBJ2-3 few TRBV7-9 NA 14 CASSLVENTDTQYF TGTGCCAGCAGCTTGGTGGAGAACACAGATACGCAGTATTTT